The 18 T cell receptor beta chains listed next were all sequenced from one sample in a study of blood T cell repertoires in COVID-19 (TCRdb year 2020). Library preparation used the immunoSEQ multiplex PCR assay. Imported from immuneACCESS, the table was reduced by TCRdb to in-frame sequences with V and J called. These copies leave out some clones; in studies compared against another copy, an unresolved V gene accounts for under half, and the cause of the remainder is not known. This sample is represented by some 390,000 clones; 85% to 90% of them were singletons. 3% of the sample is taken by the ten largest. The sequencing input was peripheral blood. These receptors were collected from a human donor in a cohort sampled during active COVID-19.

This chain links TRBV18 with TRBJ2-7; 10 bases are a match to TRBD1. V lost 3 bases to trimming and J lost 4 bases; unmatched junction nucleotides: 3. The length of the CDR3 is 14 residues. Looked up from germline, CDR1 is KGHSH and CDR2 is LQKENI. For the CDR3, the DNA is TGTGCCAGCTCACCGGACAGGGGGAATTACGAGCAGTACTTC. This gives the protein CASSPDRGNYEQYF.

The V call is TRBV6-5, the J call TRBJ2-1, with 10 bases fitting TRBD2. J was trimmed by 2 bases and V by 10 bases; bases with no gene match: 8. CDR3 length: 15 amino acids. CDR1 MNHEY and CDR2 SVGAGI come from the germline V gene. Written as DNA, the CDR3 is TGTGCCACGCGTTCGGGACTAGCGACCTACAATGAGCAGTTCTTC. This translates into CATRSGLATYNEQFF.

The CDR3 here is CASSDIPTGTLNTEAFF. The CDR3 DNA sequence: TGCGCCAGCAGTGATATCCCGACCGGGACACTGAACACTGAAGCTTTCTTT. This chain joins TRBV10-2 and TRBJ1-1; D possibly corresponds to TRBD1 (6 bases). CDR3 length: 17 residues. Trimming removed 3 bases from V and 0 bases from J, with 17 bases in between. Germline assignment: CDR1 WSHSY and CDR2 SAAADI.

The chain has TRBV12-3 or TRBV12-4 and TRBJ2-3, with unresolved D. This CDR3 comprises 11 residues. The V end lost 7 bases, the J end lost 5 bases, and 7 bases lay between the germline ends. Written as DNA, the CDR3 is TGTGCCAGCACCAGGATAGATACGCAGTATTTT. It codes for CASTRIDTQYF.

The rearrangement uses TRBV12-3 or TRBV12-4 and TRBJ1-1; 7 bases fit TRBD1. This CDR3 is built from 12 residues. V trimming: 3 bases; J trimming: 10 bases; junction bases outside the gene matches: 5. CDR3 coding DNA: TGTGCCAGCAGTTTTAGGGGGCCGGGAGCTTTCTTT. Amino acids: CASSFRGPGAFF.

The rearrangement uses TRBV25-1 and TRBJ1-6; D unclear. Germline CDR1 and CDR2: MGHDK and SYGVNS. The CDR3 has 15 residues. V was shortened by 3 bases and J by 5 bases, with 11 bases between the two germline ends. The CDR3 region has the DNA TGTGCCAGCAGTGACGGTTGGAGGGATAATTCACCCCTCCACTTT. It is translated as CASSDGWRDNSPLHF.

The J gene is TRBJ2-7, the V gene TRBV18; TRBD2 matches 14 bases. The germline CDR1 and CDR2 sequences are KGHSH and LQKENI. The CDR3 is 18 amino acids. Trimming cost V 3 bases and J 6 bases; bases outside gene matches: 13. Written as DNA, the CDR3 is TGTGCCAGCTCACCCCGGACTAGCGGGGGGCTCGGGGGGGCCGAGCAGTACTTC. Amino acid sequence: CASSPRTSGGLGGAEQYF.

CDR3 DNA: TGTGCCAGCACCCCACTAGACTGGGGAATGGTAGCTTTCTTT. As protein: CASTPLDWGMVAFF. The chain combines TRBV28 with TRBJ1-1; D call uncertain. This CDR3 contains 14 residues. Germline values: CDR1 MDHEN, CDR2 SYDVKM. The V gene lost 7 bases and the J gene lost 10 bases, with 22 bases spanning the gap.

CDR3 in amino acids: CASNRDRDSYEQYF. CDR3 sequence (DNA): TGTGCCAGCAATCGGGACAGGGACTCCTACGAGCAGTACTTC. This chain links TRBV2 with TRBJ2-7; 9 positions match TRBD1. This CDR3 region has 14 residues. V lost 7 bases to trimming and J lost 0 bases; unmatched junction nucleotides: 4. The germline V gene encodes CDR1 SNHLY and CDR2 FYNNEI.

This chain uses TRBV29-1 with TRBJ1-2; TRBD1 matches at 8 bases. CDR1 is SQVTM, CDR2 ANQGSEA, per germline. Unmatched junction bases numbered 7, after V lost 4 bases and J lost 6 bases. The CDR3 is 13 residues long. CDR3 sequence reads: CSVAGGQGNGYTF. CDR3 in DNA: TGCAGCGTTGCCGGAGGACAGGGCAATGGCTACACCTTC.

The chain carries TRBV3-1 (or the pseudogene TRBV3-2) and TRBJ2-5; 9 positions agree with TRBD2. This CDR3 spans 15 amino acids. Unmatched junction bases numbered 8, after V lost 4 bases and J lost 5 bases. Germline V gene data show CDR1 as LGHDT and CDR2 as YNNKEL (reference sequence). Here the CDR3 DNA reads TGTGCCAGCAGCCCTTTAGCGGGGGTAATGGAGACCCAGTACTTC. Translated, it gives CASSPLAGVMETQYF.

V is TRBV10-3 and J is TRBJ2-4; D perhaps matches TRBD1 (5 bases). CDR3 length: 17 amino acids. Germline values: CDR1 ENHRY, CDR2 SYGVKD. Trimming cost V 2 bases and J 5 bases, with 19 bases left between them. The CDR3: CAISEALGPQVENIQYF. DNA of the CDR3: TGTGCCATCAGTGAGGCCCTAGGCCCACAGGTTGAAAACATTCAGTACTTC.

This chain uses TRBV5-1 with TRBJ1-6, with D perhaps TRBD1 (5 bases). Germline CDR1 and CDR2: SGHRS and YFSETQ. CDR3 length: 13 residues. V lost 7 bases, J lost 6 bases, and 11 bases lay in between. CDR3 sequence reads: CASHTGPNSPLHF. In DNA form, the CDR3 reads TGCGCCAGCCACACAGGCCCTAATTCACCCCTCCACTTT.

The CDR3 DNA reads TGCGCCAGCAGCTGGATACAGGGGAATAATTCACCCCTCCACTTT. It codes for CASSWIQGNNSPLHF. The chain employs TRBV5-1 and TRBJ1-6; the match to TRBD1 covers 7 bases. The J segment lost 5 bases and the V segment lost 3 bases, leaving 5 bases of the junction unmatched. Germline CDR1 and CDR2: SGHRS and YFSETQ. The length of the CDR3 is 15 residues.

V is TRBV9 and J is TRBJ2-7; the match to TRBD1 covers 9 bases. The CDR3 loop spans 15 amino acids. V was pared by 3 bases and J by 0 bases, with 4 bases of the junction left unmatched. Germline values: CDR1 SGDLS, CDR2 YYNGEE. The CDR3 DNA is TGTGCCAGCAGCGGCCGGACAGGGGCCTCCTACGAGCAGTACTTC. Amino acids: CASSGRTGASYEQYF.

A few counts support this clone. The rearrangement uses TRBV9 and TRBJ2-3, with TRBD2 as a possible D gene (5 bases). CDR1 SGDLS and CDR2 YYNGEE come from the germline V gene. Trimming took off 3 bases at V and 0 bases at J, with 11 bases between the two ends. The CDR3 extends over 15 amino acids. The CDR3 coding sequence is TGTGCCAGCAGCGAGACTACCCATAGCACAGATACGCAGTATTTT. As protein: CASSETTHSTDTQYF. The variable domain in full, completed from reference TRBV9 and TRBJ2-3, reads DSGVTQTPKHLITATGQRVTLRCSPRSGDLSVYWYQQSLDQGLQFLIQYYNGEERAKGNILERFSAQQFPDLHSELNLSSLELGDSALYFCASSETTHSTDTQYFGPGTRLTVL.

The rearrangement joins TRBV25-1 to TRBJ2-1, with 8 nucleotides matching TRBD1. The ends lost 3 bases at V and 5 bases at J; junction bases unmatched: 9. The germline V gene encodes CDR1 MGHDK and CDR2 SYGVNS. The CDR3 covers 16 residues. CDR3 nucleotides: TGTGCCAGCAGTGATCCCAGACAGGGGAGCCACAATGAGCAGTTCTTC. Residues: CASSDPRQGSHNEQFF.

The genes are TRBV5-1 and TRBJ1-2; D remains ambiguous. Trimming took 0 bases from V and 6 from J, leaving 12 bases between them. Germline CDR1 and CDR2: SGHRS and YFSETQ. The CDR3 is made up of 14 amino acids. CDR3 DNA sequence: TGCGCCAGCAGCTTGGGAGGTTTGTTTGATGGCTACACCTTC. Its translation is CASSLGGLFDGYTF.